A selection of T cell receptor beta chains follows, all from one sample in a study of cytomegalovirus exposure and HLA in healthy donors. Assay: immunoSEQ multiplex PCR; the TCRdb copy retains only in-frame clones and omits some. Counted here are about 140,000 clones, roughly 72% occurring once; the ten biggest clones make up 1.5% to 2%. Sequencing was done on a sample of PBMCs. These TCRs come from a middle-aged man in good health and CMV-seronegative. Each CDR3 is given with its conserved first and last residue. The D gene is left open where the match is weak. Some rows have no size entry. The others give once, few or many, or a class for an expanded clone.

size,D,J,V,CDR3,DNA
NA,NA,TRBJ2-3,TRBV21-1,CASSKAARDTDTQYF,TGTGCCAGCAGCAAAGCGGCCAGGGACACAGATACGCAGTATTTT
NA,TRBD1,TRBJ2-5,TRBV10-3,CAISRDRVETQYF,TGTGCCATCAGTCGCGACAGGGTTGAGACCCAGTACTTC
NA,NA,TRBJ1-4,TRBV28,CASSSPYEGVAVEKLFF,TGTGCCAGCAGTTCGCCCTACGAGGGGGTCGCGGTAGAAAAACTGTTTTTT
NA,NA,TRBJ2-7,TRBV27,CASSFGRVQGYEQYF,TGTGCCAGCAGTTTCGGCAGGGTCCAGGGGTACGAGCAGTACTTC
NA,TRBD1,TRBJ2-3,TRBV5-1,CASSLAKQGHTDTQYF,TGCGCCAGCAGCTTGGCCAAACAGGGGCACACAGATACGCAGTATTTT
NA,NA,TRBJ2-7,TRBV7-9,CASSSTDSSYEQYF,TGTGCCAGCAGCTCCACGGACAGCTCCTACGAGCAGTACTTC
NA,NA,TRBJ2-2,TRBV29-1,CSVGPQGTGELFF,TGCAGCGTTGGCCCCCAGGGTACCGGGGAGCTGTTTTTT
NA,NA,TRBJ1-5,TRBV12-5,CASAWGQINQPQHF,TGTGCTAGTGCCTGGGGACAAATCAATCAGCCCCAGCATTTT
NA,TRBD1,TRBJ2-4,TRBV4-1,CASSQGWTGIAKNSQYF,TGCGCCAGCAGCCAGGGATGGACAGGGATAGCCAAAAACAGTCAGTACTTC
NA,NA,TRBJ2-7,TRBV7-9,CASSPPLSAEQYF,TGTGCCAGCAGCCCCCCTTTGAGTGCGGAGCAGTACTTC
NA,NA,TRBJ1-6,TRBV28,CASSFGGYNSPLHF,TGTGCCAGCAGTTTTGGAGGGTATAATTCACCCCTCCACTTT
NA,NA,TRBJ2-7,TRBV7-9,CSSSPRALSYEQYF,TGTTCCAGCAGTCCCAGGGCCTTATCCTACGAGCAGTACTTC
NA,TRBD2,TRBJ2-7,TRBV29-1,CSVDTLAGAGEQYF,TGCAGCGTTGACACCCTAGCGGGGGCGGGGGAGCAGTACTTC
few,TRBD2,TRBJ2-3,TRBV7-8,CASSLTGGPRATDTQYF,TGTGCCAGCAGCTTGACGGGAGGGCCCCGCGCCACAGATACGCAGTATTTT
NA,NA,TRBJ1-1,TRBV27,CASSSRLTGNTEAFF,TGTGCCAGCAGTTCGAGGCTGACAGGAAACACTGAAGCTTTCTTT
NA,TRBD1,TRBJ1-6,TRBV9,CASSAGTGRAPLHF,TGTGCCAGCAGCGCCGGGACAGGGAGGGCGCCCCTCCACTTT
NA,NA,TRBJ2-1,TRBV7-2,CASSATGGRDNEQFF,TGTGCCAGCAGCGCAACAGGAGGGCGCGACAATGAGCAGTTCTTC
NA,NA,TRBJ2-5,TRBV28,CASSFGSLLGETQYF,TGTGCCAGCAGTTTCGGGAGCCTTTTGGGAGAGACCCAGTACTTC
NA,TRBD2,TRBJ2-2,TRBV5-6,CASSFPGLAGGGELFF,TGTGCCAGCAGCTTCCCGGGACTAGCGGGGGGAGGGGAGCTGTTTTTT
NA,NA,TRBJ2-5,TRBV6-1,CASSPRGIQETQYF,TGTGCCAGCAGCCCGAGGGGGATCCAAGAGACCCAGTACTTC
once,NA,TRBJ2-5,TRBV6-1,CASSAEHRTHSQETQYF,TGTGCCAGCAGTGCGGAGCACCGGACTCACAGCCAAGAGACCCAGTACTTC